This is a list of T cell receptor beta chains from one sample in a study of blood T cell repertoires in COVID-19. Sequenced by immunoSEQ multiplex PCR; TCRdb stores in-frame clones only, minus some. The table has roughly 190,000 clones, more than 70% seen once. Sequenced input: peripheral blood. These receptor sequences come from a woman aged 40 to 50 who had recovered from COVID-19. The conserved cysteine and the conserved F or W are not part of the CDR3 here. Fields, in order: V gene, J gene, D gene, CDR3 protein. The D gene is left open where the match is weak.

TRBV5-4	TRBJ2-1	-	ASSISETAYNEQF
TRBV30	TRBJ1-3	TRBD1	AWRDIQGAPPGNTIY
TRBV5-6	TRBJ1-2	-	ASSLGGGGGYT
TRBV30	TRBJ2-5	TRBD2	AWGSGGVETQY
TRBV15	TRBJ2-7	-	ATSRDLLAYEQY
TRBV7-2	TRBJ2-1	TRBD1	ASSSDPPGQGFRNEQF
TRBV7-7	TRBJ2-1	-	ASSLGRLVSYNEQF
TRBV6-5	TRBJ1-5	-	ASSYRFNQPQH
TRBV19	TRBJ1-5	-	ASSISGSQPQH
TRBV28	TRBJ1-4	-	ASERQSTNEKLF
TRBV25-1	TRBJ2-5	TRBD2	ASSEWNGAGLPQETQY
TRBV28	TRBJ1-3	-	ASREVQASSGNTIY
TRBV6-2/TRBV6-3	TRBJ1-5	-	ASSTPGINQPQH